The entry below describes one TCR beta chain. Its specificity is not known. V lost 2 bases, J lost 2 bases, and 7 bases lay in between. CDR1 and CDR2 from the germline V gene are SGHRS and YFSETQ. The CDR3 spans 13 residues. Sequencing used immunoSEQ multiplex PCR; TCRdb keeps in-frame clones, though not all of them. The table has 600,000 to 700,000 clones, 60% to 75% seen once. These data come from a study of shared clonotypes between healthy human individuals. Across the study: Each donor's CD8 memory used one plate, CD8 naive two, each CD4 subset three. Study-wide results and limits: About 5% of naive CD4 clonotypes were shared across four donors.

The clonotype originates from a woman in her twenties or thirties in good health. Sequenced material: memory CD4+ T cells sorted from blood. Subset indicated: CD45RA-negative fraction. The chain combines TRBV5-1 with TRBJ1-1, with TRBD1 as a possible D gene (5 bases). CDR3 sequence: CASSLQENTEAFF. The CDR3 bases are TGCGCCAGCAGCTTACAGGAAAACACTGAAGCTTTCTTT.